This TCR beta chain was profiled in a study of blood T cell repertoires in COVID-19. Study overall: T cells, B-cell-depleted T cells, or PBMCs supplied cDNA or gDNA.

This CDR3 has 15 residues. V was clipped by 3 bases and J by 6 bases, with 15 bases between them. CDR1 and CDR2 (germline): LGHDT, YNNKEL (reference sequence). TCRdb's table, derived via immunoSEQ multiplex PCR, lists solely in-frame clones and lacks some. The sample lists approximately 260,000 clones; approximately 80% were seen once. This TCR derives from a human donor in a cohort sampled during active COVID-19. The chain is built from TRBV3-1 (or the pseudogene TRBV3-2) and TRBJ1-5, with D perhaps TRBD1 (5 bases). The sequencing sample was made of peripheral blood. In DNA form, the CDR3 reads TGTGCCAGCAGCCAGGGGGGGTCGAAGGCTCAGCCCCAGCATTTT. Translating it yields CASSQGGSKAQPQHF.